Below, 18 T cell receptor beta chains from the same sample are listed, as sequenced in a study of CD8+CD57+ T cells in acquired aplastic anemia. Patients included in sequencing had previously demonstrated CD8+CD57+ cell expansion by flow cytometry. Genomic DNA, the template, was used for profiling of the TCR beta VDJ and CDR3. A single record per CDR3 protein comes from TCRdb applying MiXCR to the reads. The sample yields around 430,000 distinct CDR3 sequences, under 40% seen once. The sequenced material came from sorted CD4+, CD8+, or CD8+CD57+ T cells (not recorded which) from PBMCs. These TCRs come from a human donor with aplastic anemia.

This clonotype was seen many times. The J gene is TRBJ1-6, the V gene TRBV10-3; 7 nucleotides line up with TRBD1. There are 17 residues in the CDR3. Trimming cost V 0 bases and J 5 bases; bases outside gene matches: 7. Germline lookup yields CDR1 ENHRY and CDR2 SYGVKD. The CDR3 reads CAISESTRGQNNSPLHF. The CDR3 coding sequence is TGTGCCATCAGTGAGTCGACAAGGGGACAGAATAATTCACCCCTCCACTTT.

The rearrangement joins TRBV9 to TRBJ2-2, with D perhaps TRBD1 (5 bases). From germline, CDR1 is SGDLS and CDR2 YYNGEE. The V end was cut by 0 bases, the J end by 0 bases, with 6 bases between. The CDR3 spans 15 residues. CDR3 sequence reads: CASSVEQANTGELFF. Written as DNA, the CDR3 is TGTGCCAGCAGCGTAGAACAGGCGAACACCGGGGAGCTGTTTTTT.

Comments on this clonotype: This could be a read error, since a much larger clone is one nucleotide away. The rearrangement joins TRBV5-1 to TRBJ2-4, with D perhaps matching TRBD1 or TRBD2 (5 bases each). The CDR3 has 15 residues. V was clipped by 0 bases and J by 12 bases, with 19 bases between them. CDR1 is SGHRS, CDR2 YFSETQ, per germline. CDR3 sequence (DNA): TGCGCCAGCAGCTTGGTTGGGGACGGAGGTACCACTCAGTACTTC. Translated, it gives CASSLVGDGGTTQYF.

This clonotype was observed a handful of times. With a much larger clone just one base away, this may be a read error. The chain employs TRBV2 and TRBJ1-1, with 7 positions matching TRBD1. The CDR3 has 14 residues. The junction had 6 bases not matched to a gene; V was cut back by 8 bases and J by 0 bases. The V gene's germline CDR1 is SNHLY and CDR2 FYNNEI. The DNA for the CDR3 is TGTGCCAGCGGTAAGGGACAGATGAACACTGAAGCTTTCTTT. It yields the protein CASGKGQMNTEAFF.

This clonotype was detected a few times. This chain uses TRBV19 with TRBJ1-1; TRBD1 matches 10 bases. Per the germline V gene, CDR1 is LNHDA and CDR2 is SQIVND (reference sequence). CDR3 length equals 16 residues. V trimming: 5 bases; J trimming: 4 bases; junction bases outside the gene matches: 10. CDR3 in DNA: TGTGCCAGTAGTTACAAACCGGGACAGGGGCTCACTGAAGCTTTCTTT. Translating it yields CASSYKPGQGLTEAFF.

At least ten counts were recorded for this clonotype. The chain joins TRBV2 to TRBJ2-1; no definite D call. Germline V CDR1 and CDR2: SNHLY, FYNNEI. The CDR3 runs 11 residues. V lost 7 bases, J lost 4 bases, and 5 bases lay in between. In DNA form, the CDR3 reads TGTGCCAGCAATCGGTACAATGAGCAGTTCTTC. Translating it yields CASNRYNEQFF.

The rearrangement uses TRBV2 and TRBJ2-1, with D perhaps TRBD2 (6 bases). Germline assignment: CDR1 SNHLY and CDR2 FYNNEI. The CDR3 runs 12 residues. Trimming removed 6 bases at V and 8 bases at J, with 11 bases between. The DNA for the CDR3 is TGTGCCAGCAGATATTGGGGGGATGAGCAGTTCTTC. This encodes CASRYWGDEQFF.

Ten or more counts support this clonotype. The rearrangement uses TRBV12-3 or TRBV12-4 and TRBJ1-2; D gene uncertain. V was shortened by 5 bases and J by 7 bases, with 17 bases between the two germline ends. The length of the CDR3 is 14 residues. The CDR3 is CASSPRAVTAGYTF. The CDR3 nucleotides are TGTGCCAGCAGTCCCCGCGCGGTGACCGCTGGCTACACCTTC.

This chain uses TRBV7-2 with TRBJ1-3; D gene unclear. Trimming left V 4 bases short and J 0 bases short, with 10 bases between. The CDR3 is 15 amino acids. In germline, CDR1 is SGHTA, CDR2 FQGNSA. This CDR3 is CASSSGGSSGNTIYF. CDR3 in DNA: TGTGCCAGCAGCTCCGGAGGCAGCTCTGGAAACACCATATATTTT.

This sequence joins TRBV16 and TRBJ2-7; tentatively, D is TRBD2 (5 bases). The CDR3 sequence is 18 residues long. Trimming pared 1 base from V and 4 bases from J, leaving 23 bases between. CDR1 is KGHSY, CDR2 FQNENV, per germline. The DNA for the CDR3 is TGTGCCAGCAGCCAATGGTCGCATAGCGCCACAATCGGGTACGAGCAGTACTTC. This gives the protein CASSQWSHSATIGYEQYF.

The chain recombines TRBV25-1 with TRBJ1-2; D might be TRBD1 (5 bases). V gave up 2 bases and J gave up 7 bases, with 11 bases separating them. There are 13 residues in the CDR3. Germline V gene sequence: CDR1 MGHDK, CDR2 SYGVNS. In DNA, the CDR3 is TGTGCCAGCAGTGAACTGCAGGGTGGTGGCTACACCTTC. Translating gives CASSELQGGGYTF.

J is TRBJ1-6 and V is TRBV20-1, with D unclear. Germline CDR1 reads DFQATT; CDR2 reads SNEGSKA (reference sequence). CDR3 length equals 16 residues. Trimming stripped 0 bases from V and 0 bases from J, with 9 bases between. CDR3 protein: CSARDVSLSYNSPLHF. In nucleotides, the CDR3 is TGCAGTGCTAGAGATGTCTCCCTCTCCTATAATTCACCCCTCCACTTT.

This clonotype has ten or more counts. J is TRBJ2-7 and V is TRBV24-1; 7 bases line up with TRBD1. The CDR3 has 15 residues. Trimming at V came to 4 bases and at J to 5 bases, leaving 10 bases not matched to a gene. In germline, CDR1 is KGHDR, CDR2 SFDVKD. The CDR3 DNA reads TGTGCCACCAGTGAATCGACAGGGATGAATAACGAGCAGTACTTC. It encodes CATSESTGMNNEQYF.

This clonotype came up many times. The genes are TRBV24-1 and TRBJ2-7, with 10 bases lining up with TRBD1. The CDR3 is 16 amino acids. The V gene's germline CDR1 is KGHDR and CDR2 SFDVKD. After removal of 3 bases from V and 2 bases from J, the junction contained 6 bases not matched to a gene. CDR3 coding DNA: TGTGCCACCAGTGATCCCAATGGACAGGGGGCCTACGAGCAGTACTTC. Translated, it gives CATSDPNGQGAYEQYF.

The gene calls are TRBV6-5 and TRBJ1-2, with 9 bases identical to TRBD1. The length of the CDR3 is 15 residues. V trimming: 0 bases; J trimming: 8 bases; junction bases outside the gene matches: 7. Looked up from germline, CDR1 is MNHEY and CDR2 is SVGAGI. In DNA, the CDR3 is TGTGCCAGCAGTTACTCCCCCGGGACAGGGACCGGCTACACCTTC. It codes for CASSYSPGTGTGYTF.

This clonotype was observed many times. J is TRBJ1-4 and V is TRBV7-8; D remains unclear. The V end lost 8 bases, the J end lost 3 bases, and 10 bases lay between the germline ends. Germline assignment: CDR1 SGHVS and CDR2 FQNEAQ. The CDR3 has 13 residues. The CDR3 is CASARSANEKLFF. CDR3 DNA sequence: TGTGCCAGCGCGAGGTCGGCTAATGAAAAACTGTTTTTT.

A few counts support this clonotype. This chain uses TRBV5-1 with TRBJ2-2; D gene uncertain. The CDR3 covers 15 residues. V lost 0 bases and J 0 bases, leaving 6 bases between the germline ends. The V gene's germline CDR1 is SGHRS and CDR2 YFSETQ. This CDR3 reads CASSLGSPNTGELFF. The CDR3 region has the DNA TGCGCCAGCAGCTTGGGCAGCCCGAACACCGGGGAGCTGTTTTTT.

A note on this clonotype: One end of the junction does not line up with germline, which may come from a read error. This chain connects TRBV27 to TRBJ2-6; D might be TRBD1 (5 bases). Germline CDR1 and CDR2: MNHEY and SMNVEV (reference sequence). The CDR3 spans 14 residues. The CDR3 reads CATRFNPGASVLTF. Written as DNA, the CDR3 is TGTGCCACCCGTTTTAACCCTGGGGCCAGCGTCCTGACTTTC.